Each of the 7 T cell receptor beta chains below was sequenced from the same sample in a study of spatial heterogeneity in lung cancer. Time point given: sample taken at primary tumor resection. TCRdb re-called the 5' RACE reads with MiXCR, one entry per CDR3 protein. The data contain some 38,000 distinct CDR3 sequences, approximately 7.5% of them singletons. This specimen consisted of PBMCs, obtained at surgery. The receptor set was obtained from a male donor with early-stage non-small cell lung cancer.

This sequence joins TRBV13 and TRBJ2-4; no clear D. Looked up from germline, CDR1 is PRHDT and CDR2 is FYEKMQ (reference sequence). Deletions cut 3 bases from V and 0 bases from J, with 12 bases between. The CDR3 loop spans 16 amino acids. The CDR3 protein is CASSLGADLAKNIQYF. The CDR3 nucleotides read TGTGCCAGCAGCTTGGGTGCAGACTTAGCCAAAAACATTCAGTACTTC. The full variable domain, its missing parts supplied by reference TRBV13 and TRBJ2-4, is AAGVIQSPRHLIKEKRETATLKCYPIPRHDTVYWYQQGPGQDPQFLISFYEKMQSDKGSIPDRFSAQQFSDYHSELNMSSLELGDSALYFCASSLGADLAKNIQYFGAGTRLSVL.

This clonotype was recorded many times. This rearrangement joins TRBV29-1 to TRBJ1-2; D gene ambiguous. V shed 4 bases and J shed 6 bases, with 9 bases lying between them. The V gene's germline CDR1 is SQVTM and CDR2 ANQGSEA. CDR3 length: 11 amino acids. The CDR3 DNA follows: TGCAGCGTTGCTGGTGGGGATGGCTACACCTTC. Translation: CSVAGGDGYTF.

This clonotype was observed at least ten times. This chain joins TRBV19 and TRBJ1-5; D remains ambiguous. Trimming removed 6 bases from V and 6 bases from J, with 15 bases in between. The CDR3 has 14 residues. Germline lookup yields CDR1 LNHDA and CDR2 SQIVND (reference sequence). This CDR3 is CASSQARSSQPQHF. Written as DNA, the CDR3 is TGTGCCAGTAGCCAGGCGCGGTCGAGTCAGCCCCAGCATTTT.

There are many counts of this clonotype. The J gene is TRBJ1-2, the V gene TRBV7-9, with 8 nucleotides matching TRBD1. Germline assignment: CDR1 SEHNR and CDR2 FQNEAQ (reference sequence). This CDR3 comprises 15 residues. With 3 bases clipped from V and 4 bases from J, the junction kept 7 bases outside the gene matches. The CDR3 reads CASSLSGGSGYGYTF. The CDR3 DNA is TGTGCCAGCAGCTTGTCAGGGGGCAGTGGCTATGGCTACACCTTC.

CDR3 nucleotide sequence: TGTGCCAGCAGTTACTCGGAGGACATACCGTTCTACGAGCAGTACGTC. Translating it yields CASSYSEDIPFYEQYV. The chain carries TRBV6-5 and TRBJ2-7; D is tentatively TRBD1 or TRBD2 (5 bases each). The CDR3 contains 16 residues. V dropped 0 bases and J dropped 3 bases, with 15 bases sitting between them. Per the germline V gene, CDR1 is MNHEY and CDR2 is SVGAGI.

This clonotype occurred many times. CDR3 amino acids: CSVGLAGAHEQFF. The DNA for the CDR3 is TGCAGCGTGGGACTAGCGGGAGCCCATGAGCAGTTCTTC. The chain recombines TRBV29-1 with TRBJ2-1; 14 nucleotides match TRBD2. Trimming at V came to 6 bases and at J to 8 bases, leaving 3 bases not matched to a gene. The CDR3 has 13 residues. Germline V gene lookup returns CDR1 SQVTM and CDR2 ANQGSEA.

There are many counts of this clonotype. The chain combines TRBV5-1 with TRBJ2-3; D ambiguous. CDR3 length equals 14 residues. The V gene lost 2 bases and the J gene lost 4 bases, with 11 bases spanning the gap. CDR1 and CDR2 from the germline V gene are SGHRS and YFSETQ. CDR3 coding DNA: TGCGCCAGCAGCTTCGGACGGAATCCAGATACGCAGTATTTT. Translating gives CASSFGRNPDTQYF. Using reference TRBV5-1 and TRBJ2-3 for the parts outside the CDR3, the full variable domain is KAGVTQTPRYLIKTRGQQVTLSCSPISGHRSVSWYQQTPGQGLQFLFEYFSETQRNKGNFPGRFSGRQFSNSRSEMNVSTLELGDSALYLCASSFGRNPDTQYFGPGTRLTVL.